The present T cell receptor (beta chain) was sequenced within a study of shared clonotypes between healthy human individuals. In germline, CDR1 is SGHNT, CDR2 YYREEE (reference sequence). CDR3 length: 15 residues. With 4 bases clipped from V and 4 bases from J, the junction kept 3 bases outside the gene matches. TCRdb keeps only in-frame clones here, not all; method: immunoSEQ multiplex PCR. The sample yields roughly 2 million clones, under 97% seen once. The TCR sequence derives from a man aged 18 to 30 in good health. Sequenced material: naive CD4+ T cells sorted from blood. The subset: CD45RA+ positively selected. The rearrangement links TRBV5-4 to TRBJ2-1, with 12 positions matching TRBD2. The CDR3 spells CASSGGLAGYNEQFF. The CDR3 DNA follows: TGTGCCAGCAGCGGGGGACTAGCGGGTTACAATGAGCAGTTCTTC. Based on the CDR3 plus reference TRBV5-4 and TRBJ2-1, the full variable domain is ETGVTQSPTHLIKTRGQQVTLRCSSQSGHNTVSWYQQALGQGPQFIFQYYREEENGRGNFPPRFSGLQFPNYSSELNVNALELDDSALYLCASSGGLAGYNEQFFGPGTRLTVL.